Following are 27 T cell receptor beta chains from one sample sequenced in a study of T-cell memory formation after mild COVID-19. Using its own MiXCR run on the 5' RACE reads, TCRdb lists one record per CDR3 protein. The sample holds over 300,000 distinct CDR3 sequences, 20% to 25% seen once. Input material: PBMCs or a T cell subset sorted from them (not recorded which). The receptors come from a man aged 18 to 35 who had mild COVID-19 (a few samples of this study predate the infection). Cell type and time point are not known.

This chain links TRBV6-5 with TRBJ1-3, with 7 bases fitting TRBD1. This CDR3 spans 15 amino acids. Looked up from germline, CDR1 is MNHEY and CDR2 is SVGAGI. V lost 5 bases to trimming and J lost 0 bases; unmatched junction nucleotides: 4. DNA for the CDR3: TGTGCCAGCAGTCGGACAGGCGGCTCTGGAAACACCATATATTTT. Translated, it gives CASSRTGGSGNTIYF.

This clonotype has just a few counts. The chain combines TRBV6-6 with TRBJ1-6, with D hard to call. CDR1 is MNHNY and CDR2 is SVGAGI in the germline V gene (reference sequence). Trimming left V 6 bases short and J 1 base short, with 10 bases between. The CDR3 is made up of 15 amino acids. In DNA, the CDR3 is TGTGCCAGCAGCGAAACGAGGTCCTATAATTCACCCCTCCACTTT. This codes for CASSETRSYNSPLHF.

V is TRBV11-1 and J is TRBJ2-7; 7 bases match TRBD2. Trimming removed 5 bases from V and 2 bases from J; junction bases left unmatched: 9. This CDR3 contains 15 residues. Germline CDR1 and CDR2: SGHAT and FQDESV (reference sequence). CDR3 coding DNA: TGTGCCAGCAGCAGCCTTCCGGGACTAACCTACGAGCAGTACTTC. Protein sequence: CASSSLPGLTYEQYF.

For the CDR3, the DNA is TGTGCCACCAGTGATTCAGGGGGTGAGCAGTTCTTC. This codes for CATSDSGGEQFF. The V and J genes are TRBV24-1 and TRBJ2-1; 7 bases line up with TRBD1. In germline, CDR1 is KGHDR, CDR2 SFDVKD. This CDR3 has 12 amino acids. With 2 bases clipped from V and 9 bases from J, the junction kept 0 bases outside the gene matches.

The V gene is TRBV7-7, the J gene TRBJ2-3, with 7 bases fitting TRBD2. In germline, CDR1 is SSHAT, CDR2 FNYEAQ (reference sequence). V shed 5 bases, J shed 2 bases, and the junction held 10 bases outside the gene matches. The CDR3 runs to 16 residues. The CDR3 nucleotides are TGTGCCAGCAGCGCTACATCGGGGGGACTCACAGATACGCAGTATTTT. It yields the protein CASSATSGGLTDTQYF.

There are many counts of this clonotype. The rearrangement uses TRBV7-2 and TRBJ2-2; no reliable D call. CDR1 is SGHTA and CDR2 is FQGNSA in the germline V gene. The germline V and J ends were trimmed by 1 base and 1 base, with 4 bases remaining between them. CDR3 length equals 14 residues. The CDR3 region has the DNA TGTGCCAGCAGCTTAGGCGGGAACACCGGGGAGCTGTTTTTT. It translates to CASSLGGNTGELFF. Full variable domain (rest looked up from reference TRBV7-2 and TRBJ2-2): GAGVSQSPSNKVTEKGKDVELRCDPISGHTALYWYRQSLGQGLEFLIYFQGNSAPDKSGLPSDRFSAERTGGSVSTLTIQRTQQEDSAVYLCASSLGGNTGELFFGEGSRLTVL.

The chain joins TRBV7-6 to TRBJ1-2; possible D gene TRBD1, 5 bases. The CDR3 is made up of 15 amino acids. Per germline, CDR1 SGHVS and CDR2 FNYEAQ. Trimming took off 5 bases at V and 8 bases at J, with 21 bases between the two ends. The CDR3 DNA is TGTGCCAGCAGCCCAAGGACACTCTCTGGAGTGGGCTACACCTTC. This sequence encodes CASSPRTLSGVGYTF.

This clonotype was observed a few times. V gene TRBV27 combines with J gene TRBJ2-7, with D possibly called TRBD1 or TRBD2 (5 bases each). This CDR3 is 17 amino acids long. Germline loops: CDR1 MNHEY, CDR2 SMNVEV (reference sequence). V was pared by 6 bases and J by 4 bases, with 25 bases between. CDR3 sequence reads: CASSPLGPTIRFYEQYV. CDR3 sequence (DNA): TGTGCCAGCAGCCCCTTGGGACCGACTATCCGCTTTTACGAGCAGTACGTC.

This clonotype occurred many times. This chain uses TRBV11-2 with TRBJ2-7, with TRBD1 as a possible D gene (6 bases). Per germline, CDR1 SGHAT and CDR2 FQNNGV. The V gene lost 3 bases and the J gene lost 2 bases, with 11 bases spanning the gap. The CDR3 loop spans 14 amino acids. The CDR3 nucleotides are TGTGCCAGCAGCTTGGGCCAGGGGACCTACGAGCAGTACTTC. Translating gives CASSLGQGTYEQYF.

This clonotype was seen a handful of times. This sequence joins TRBV7-9 and TRBJ2-7; tentatively, D is TRBD2 (7 bases). Trimming shortened V by 5 bases and J by 5 bases, and 16 bases separated the two germline ends. The CDR3 is 14 residues long. The V gene's germline CDR1 is SEHNR and CDR2 FQNEAQ (reference sequence). CDR3 nucleotide sequence: TGTGCCAGCAGCCGTGGCGGGGGCATCCACGAGCAGTACGTC. Its protein is CASSRGGGIHEQYV.

This clonotype was detected only a few times. V is TRBV5-1 and J is TRBJ1-2; the match to TRBD1 covers 9 bases. V trimming: 4 bases; J trimming: 4 bases; junction bases outside the gene matches: 8. Germline CDR1 and CDR2: SGHRS and YFSETQ. This CDR3 has 15 residues. The CDR3 region has the DNA TGCGCCAGCAGCACGGGACAGGGCAAAAGCTATGGCTACACCTTC. Residues: CASSTGQGKSYGYTF.

This clonotype was seen just once. This chain joins TRBV11-2 and TRBJ2-5; a weak D match, TRBD1 (6 bases). In germline, CDR1 is SGHAT, CDR2 FQNNGV. The CDR3 sequence is 16 residues long. V lost 5 bases and J lost 5, with 21 bases in between. Written as DNA, the CDR3 is TGTGCCAGCAGCCATCAACCGGGACACCCCTCCGAGACCCAGTACTTC. Protein sequence: CASSHQPGHPSETQYF. Using reference TRBV11-2 and TRBJ2-5 for the parts outside the CDR3, the full variable domain is EAGVAQSPRYKIIEKRQSVAFWCNPISGHATLYWYQQILGQGPKLLIQFQNNGVVDDSQLPKDRFSAERLKGVDSTLKIQPAKLEDSAVYLCASSHQPGHPSETQYFGPGTRLLVL.

The genes are TRBV7-9 and TRBJ2-1; tentatively, D is TRBD1 (6 bases). Deletions cut 8 bases from V and 0 bases from J, with 17 bases between. There are 16 residues in the CDR3. The germline CDR1 and CDR2 sequences are SEHNR and FQNEAQ (reference sequence). CDR3 loop: CASRTTGESSYNEQFF. CDR3 sequence (DNA): TGTGCCAGCCGAACGACAGGCGAGAGCTCCTACAATGAGCAGTTCTTC.

V gene TRBV28 combines with J gene TRBJ1-5; 9 bases map to TRBD1. The germline CDR1 and CDR2 sequences are MDHEN and SYDVKM. This CDR3 is 13 amino acids long. The V and J ends lost 8 bases and 7 bases, in that order; junction bases with no gene match: 6. The CDR3 spells CASRGQGPQPQHF. In nucleotides, the CDR3 is TGTGCCAGCCGGGGACAGGGACCACAGCCCCAGCATTTT.

The V call is TRBV15, the J call TRBJ2-3; D assignment may be TRBD1 or TRBD2 (5 bases each). There are 15 residues in the CDR3. Germline V gene sequence: CDR1 LNHNV, CDR2 YYDKDF (reference sequence). Deletions cut 0 bases from V and 7 bases from J, with 14 bases between. CDR3 sequence: CATSRDGASSYTQYF. CDR3 bases: TGTGCCACCAGCAGAGATGGGGCTAGCTCCTATACGCAGTATTTT.

This clonotype has a count of ten or more. The chain has TRBV5-1 and TRBJ1-2; the match to TRBD1 covers 12 bases. In germline, CDR1 is SGHRS, CDR2 YFSETQ. The CDR3 sequence is 15 residues long. J was trimmed by 4 bases and V by 4 bases; bases with no gene match: 5. The CDR3 reads CASSEGTGGLYGYTF. CDR3 DNA: TGCGCCAGCAGCGAAGGGACAGGGGGCCTCTATGGCTACACCTTC.

The chain has TRBV7-3 and TRBJ2-3, with D tentatively TRBD2 (5 bases). Looked up from germline, CDR1 is SGHTA and CDR2 is FQGTGA. The CDR3 loop spans 13 amino acids. The V end was cut by 6 bases, the J end by 8 bases, with 15 bases between. CDR3 DNA sequence: TGTGCCAGCAGTCTAATAGCGACGGGTACGCAGTATTTT. Translated: CASSLIATGTQYF.

In this sample, this clonotype turned up a few times. The CDR3 loop is CSAGTGYTQYF. CDR3 nucleotides: TGCAGTGCAGGGACAGGGTATACCCAGTACTTC. The V and J genes are TRBV20-1 and TRBJ2-5; 9 bases map to TRBD1. The junction had 4 bases not matched to a gene; V was cut back by 6 bases and J by 8 bases. The CDR3 extends over 11 amino acids. Germline V gene lookup returns CDR1 DFQATT and CDR2 SNEGSKA (reference sequence).

The chain links TRBV7-2 to TRBJ2-1, with D possibly matching TRBD1 (5 bases). The CDR3 extends over 14 amino acids. In germline, CDR1 is SGHTA, CDR2 FQGNSA. The V end lost 4 bases, the J end lost 8 bases, and 15 bases lay between the germline ends. Written as DNA, the CDR3 is TGTGCCAGCAGCTCCAGGGCCAGGGTACATGAGCAGTTCTTC. This sequence encodes CASSSRARVHEQFF.

This clonotype came up a few times. The chain couples TRBV6-4 to TRBJ1-2; possible D gene TRBD1, 5 bases. In germline, CDR1 is MRHNA, CDR2 SNTAGT. V gave up 3 bases and J gave up 12 bases, with 20 bases separating them. The CDR3 runs to 14 residues. The CDR3, as DNA: TGTGCCAGCAGTGATGGGGCCCCCCCGACTGACAACACCTTC. It codes for CASSDGAPPTDNTF.

This chain uses TRBV7-9 with TRBJ1-1; weak D call: TRBD1 (5 bases). Between the trimmed V and J ends, which lost 0 bases and 4 bases, there was a span of 12 bases. The CDR3 extends over 15 amino acids. Germline values: CDR1 SEHNR, CDR2 FQNEAQ (reference sequence). The CDR3 reads CASSLAVDGGTEAFF. The CDR3 DNA is TGTGCCAGCAGCTTAGCCGTGGATGGGGGCACTGAAGCTTTCTTT.

This clonotype was seen many times. The V call is TRBV18, the J call TRBJ2-7; tentatively, D is TRBD1 (6 bases). Germline loops: CDR1 KGHSH, CDR2 LQKENI. This CDR3 has 16 amino acids. V was cut by 0 bases and J by 7 bases, with 19 bases left in between. The DNA for the CDR3 is TGTGCCAGCTCACCACCGAATCAAGGGGGATCACGGGAGCAGTACTTC. Its protein is CASSPPNQGGSREQYF.

Ten or more counts support this clonotype. The rearrangement links TRBV5-5 to TRBJ2-1; 8 bases fit TRBD1. Per germline, CDR1 SGHKS and CDR2 YYEKEE (reference sequence). The CDR3 is 14 residues long. J lost 8 bases, V lost 4 bases, and 8 bases had no gene match. The CDR3 sequence: CASSTRTGRDEQFF. The CDR3, as DNA: TGTGCCAGCAGCACCCGGACAGGGCGGGATGAGCAGTTCTTC.

This clonotype appeared a few times. The V gene is TRBV3-1, the J gene TRBJ1-2; D gene unclear. In germline, CDR1 is LGHDT, CDR2 YNNKEL (reference sequence). Between the trimmed V and J ends, which lost 1 base and 8 bases, there was a span of 14 bases. This CDR3 has 14 amino acids. CDR3 sequence (DNA): TGTGCCAGCAGCCAAGGCCGTCATCCAAACGGCTACACCTTC. It specifies CASSQGRHPNGYTF.

This clonotype came up a few times. The chain employs TRBV5-1 and TRBJ2-1; possible D gene TRBD1, 5 bases. The germline CDR1 and CDR2 sequences are SGHRS and YFSETQ. Trimming took off 1 base at V and 5 bases at J, with 13 bases between the two ends. The CDR3 is 15 amino acids. For the CDR3, the DNA is TGCGCCAGCAGCTTGACAGGCGACCCTAACAATGAGCAGTTCTTC. Amino acid sequence: CASSLTGDPNNEQFF.

The table lists this clonotype with many counts. J is TRBJ2-5 and V is TRBV27; either TRBD1 or TRBD2 may supply D (5 bases each). Germline assignment: CDR1 MNHEY and CDR2 SMNVEV (reference sequence). The CDR3 totals 15 residues. Trimming shortened V by 3 bases and J by 1 base, and 12 bases separated the two germline ends. The CDR3 region is CASSFRGRSQETQYF. CDR3 nucleotides: TGTGCCAGCAGTTTTCGGGGCCGCAGCCAAGAGACCCAGTACTTC.

This clonotype appeared a few times. This chain uses TRBV12-5 with TRBJ1-1; D is unresolved. V was clipped by 1 base and J by 4 bases, with 7 bases between them. This CDR3 comprises 13 residues. The germline CDR1 and CDR2 sequences are LGHNT and FRNRAP. The CDR3 DNA reads TGTGCTAGTGGTTTGGAGGTGGGCACTGAAGCTTTCTTT. Its translation: CASGLEVGTEAFF.